This entry describes one TCR beta chain. The data were taken from a study of blood T cells in healthy people across ages. PCR was performed a second time for roughly 6 to 12 cycles using a sample-barcoded 5' primer and a J-beta primer mix. TCRdb re-called the 5' RACE reads with MiXCR, one entry per CDR3 protein. This sample yields some 880,000 distinct CDR3 sequences, of which roughly 35% are seen a single time; under 15% belongs to the top ten. V lost 5 bases to trimming and J lost 5 bases; unmatched junction nucleotides: 16. The CDR3 is 17 amino acids. The V and J genes are TRBV12-3 or TRBV12-4 and TRBJ1-2, with 8 bases matching TRBD1. The sequenced sample was blood. This receptor was taken from a young man in good health. The CDR3 nucleotides read TGTGCCAGCAGTGCCGGGCCAGGGGGCGTTCTAGGGTATGGCTACACCTTC. Its translation is CASSAGPGGVLGYGYTF.